The 9 T cell receptor beta chains presented below share a single source sample, sequenced in a study of neurological immune-mediated disorders. Described time point: longitudinal time-point 1 (baseline). MiXCR was run by TCRdb on the 5' RACE reads, yielding one entry per CDR3 protein. The sample yields some 77,000 distinct CDR3 sequences, approximately 14% seen once. The sequenced sample consisted of PBMCs. These receptors originate from a female donor with HTLV-1-associated myelopathy (HAM/TSP).

This clonotype showed up many times. The V call is TRBV7-3, the J call TRBJ2-7, with D uncertain. The CDR3 length is 15 residues. Germline lookup yields CDR1 SGHTA and CDR2 FQGTGA. Between the trimmed V and J ends, which lost 1 base and 2 bases, there was a span of 12 bases. The CDR3 DNA follows: TGTGCCAGCAGCTTAAAAGGTTCGGCAACCTACGAGCAGTACTTC. It is translated as CASSLKGSATYEQYF.

This clonotype was found many times. CDR3: CASSYRGGYEQYF. Written as DNA, the CDR3 is TGTGCCAGCAGTTACCGGGGGGGCTACGAGCAGTACTTC. The chain carries TRBV6-5 and TRBJ2-7; 8 bases align to TRBD2. CDR1 and CDR2 from the germline V gene are MNHEY and SVGAGI. The CDR3 runs to 13 residues. V lost 2 bases and J lost 3; bases outside the gene matches: 0.

A word on this clonotype: This may be a read error, as it is one base from a much larger clone. The chain uses TRBV5-1 and TRBJ2-3; D is uncertain. CDR1 is SGHRS and CDR2 is YFSETQ in the germline V gene. This CDR3 is built from 14 residues. The germline V and J ends were trimmed by 1 base and 2 bases, with 8 bases remaining between them. The CDR3 DNA sequence: TGCGCCAGCAGCTTGACCAAAGTCACAGATACGCAGTATTTT. It yields the protein CASSLTKVTDTQYF.

In this sample, this clonotype turned up a few times. The gene calls are TRBV5-4 and TRBJ2-5, with D tentatively TRBD2 (6 bases). V shed 2 bases and J shed 2 bases, with 13 bases lying between them. The germline V gene has CDR1 SGHNT and CDR2 YYREEE (reference sequence). The CDR3 contains 15 residues. The CDR3 sequence is CASSFGGPSQETQYF. The CDR3 DNA reads as TGTGCCAGCAGCTTCGGGGGTCCGTCACAAGAGACCCAGTACTTC.

V usage is TRBV5-1 and J usage is TRBJ2-3; 10 nucleotides align to TRBD2. The J segment lost 2 bases and the V segment lost 2 bases, leaving 2 bases of the junction unmatched. This CDR3 has 15 residues. CDR1 and CDR2 (germline): SGHRS, YFSETQ. The CDR3 nucleotides are TGCGCCAGCAGCTTTAGCGGGGGGACCACAGATACGCAGTATTTT. Translation: CASSFSGGTTDTQYF. Full variable domain (remainder filled in from reference TRBV5-1 and TRBJ2-3): KAGVTQTPRYLIKTRGQQVTLSCSPISGHRSVSWYQQTPGQGLQFLFEYFSETQRNKGNFPGRFSGRQFSNSRSEMNVSTLELGDSALYLCASSFSGGTTDTQYFGPGTRLTVL.

This clonotype was recorded many times. The chain employs TRBV21-1 and TRBJ1-1; the table names TRBD1, a call not compared with the DNA. TRBV21-1 represents a pseudogene. This CDR3 has 15 amino acids. The CDR3 bases are TGTGCCAGCAGCAAGGGACGGTTAGGGAACACTGAAGCTTTCTTT. Its protein is CASSKGRLGNTEAFF.

There are many counts of this clonotype. The chain combines TRBV7-9 with TRBJ2-7, with TRBD2 as a possible D gene (6 bases). Trimming shortened V by 6 bases and J by 3 bases, and 15 bases separated the two germline ends. The germline CDR1 and CDR2 sequences are SEHNR and FQNEAQ (reference sequence). CDR3 length: 14 amino acids. The CDR3: CASRKSGSDYEQYF. The CDR3, as DNA: TGTGCCAGCAGAAAGAGCGGGTCTGACTACGAGCAGTACTTC.

This clonotype occurred many times. V gene TRBV20-1 combines with J gene TRBJ2-1, with 8 bases identical to TRBD2. The germline V gene encodes CDR1 DFQATT and CDR2 SNEGSKA (reference sequence). The CDR3 is 15 residues long. The J segment lost 3 bases and the V segment lost 1 base, leaving 5 bases of the junction unmatched. The CDR3 is CSARALRGGYNEQFF. CDR3 nucleotides: TGCAGTGCTAGAGCACTCCGGGGGGGCTACAATGAGCAGTTCTTC.

This clonotype was observed many times. The V and J genes are TRBV6-6 and TRBJ2-1; D uncertain. CDR1 is MNHNY and CDR2 is SVGAGI in the germline V gene (reference sequence). The ends were cut back, 2 bases at V and 2 bases at J, with 10 bases in the middle. The CDR3 has 15 residues. CDR3 loop: CASSYRLTTYNEQFF. The CDR3 DNA sequence: TGTGCCAGCAGTTACCGGTTAACCACCTACAATGAGCAGTTCTTC.